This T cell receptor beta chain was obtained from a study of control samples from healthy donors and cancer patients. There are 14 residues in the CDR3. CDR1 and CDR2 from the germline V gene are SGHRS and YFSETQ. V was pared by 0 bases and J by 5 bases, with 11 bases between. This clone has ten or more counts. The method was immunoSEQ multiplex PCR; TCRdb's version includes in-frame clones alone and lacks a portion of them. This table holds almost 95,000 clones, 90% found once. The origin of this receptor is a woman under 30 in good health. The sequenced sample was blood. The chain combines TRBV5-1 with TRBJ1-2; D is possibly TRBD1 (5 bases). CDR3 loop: CASSLAGTEYGYTF. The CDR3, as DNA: TGCGCCAGCAGCTTGGCCGGGACTGAATATGGCTACACCTTC.